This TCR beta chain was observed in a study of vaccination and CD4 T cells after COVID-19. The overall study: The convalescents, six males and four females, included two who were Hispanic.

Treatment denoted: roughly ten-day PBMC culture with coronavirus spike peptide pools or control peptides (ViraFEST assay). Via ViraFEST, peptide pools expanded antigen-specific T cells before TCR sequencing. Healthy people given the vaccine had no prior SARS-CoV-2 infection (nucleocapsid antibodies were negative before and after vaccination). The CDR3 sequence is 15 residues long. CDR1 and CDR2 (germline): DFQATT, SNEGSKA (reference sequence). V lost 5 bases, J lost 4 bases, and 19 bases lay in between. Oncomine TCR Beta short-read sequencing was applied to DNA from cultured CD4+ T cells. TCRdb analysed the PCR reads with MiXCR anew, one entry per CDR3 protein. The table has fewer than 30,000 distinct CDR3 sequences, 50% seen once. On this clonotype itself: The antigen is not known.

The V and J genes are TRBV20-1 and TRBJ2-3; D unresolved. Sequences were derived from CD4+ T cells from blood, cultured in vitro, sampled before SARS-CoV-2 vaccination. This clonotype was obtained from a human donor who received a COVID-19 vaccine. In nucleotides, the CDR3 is TGCAGTGCTGATCCCGGGTCTACAGTGGCAGATACGCAGTATTTT. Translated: CSADPGSTVADTQYF.